The T cell receptor (beta chain) described here comes from a study of HIV-infected patients and healthy controls. The J segment lost 1 base and the V segment lost 6 bases, leaving 8 bases of the junction unmatched. The CDR3 is made up of 16 amino acids. Germline lookup yields CDR1 MNHEY and CDR2 SVGAGI. Reverse transcription used around 500 ng RNA and constant-region primers for alpha and beta. Separate chain-specific third strand synthesis with multiplexing indices produced the alpha and beta libraries. In TCRdb, the 5' RACE reads were re-called with MiXCR into one record per CDR3 protein. This table has around 18,000 distinct CDR3 sequences, about a tenth appearing once. The repertoire came from unfractionated whole blood and reflected all unsorted peripheral T cells.

The sequenced sample was blood. This receptor was obtained from an adult in good health. J is TRBJ2-3 and V is TRBV6-5; 9 nucleotides match TRBD2. CDR3 sequence reads: CASSRGVAGGTDTQYF. CDR3 DNA sequence: TGTGCCAGCAGCAGGGGAGTAGCGGGGGGCACAGATACGCAGTATTTT.